These T cell receptor beta chains were read from a single sample in a study of radiation and T cells in renal cell carcinoma. Assay: immunoSEQ multiplex PCR; the TCRdb copy retains only in-frame clones and omits some. The sample has 60,000 or so clones; 70% to 80% are singletons. Sequenced here: blood, sampled from a patient whose treatment included radiotherapy and nephrectomy. All receptors come from a man aged 60 to 69 with renal cell carcinoma. Both conserved end residues are part of each CDR3. The order of the fields is V gene, clone size, CDR3 protein. Clone size, where shown, is once, few, many, or a class for clones that have expanded.

V gene: TRBV6-5; clone size: NA; CDR3 protein: CASSPGVGQPQHF
V gene: TRBV2; clone size: NA; CDR3 protein: CASSERRQGAEGYTF
V gene: TRBV19; clone size: NA; CDR3 protein: CASSIWGLATGSYNEQFF
V gene: TRBV6-1; clone size: NA; CDR3 protein: CASSITGGHQPQHF
V gene: TRBV14; clone size: NA; CDR3 protein: CASSHRGYEQYF
V gene: TRBV11-2; clone size: NA; CDR3 protein: CASSLDRVGNQPQHF
V gene: TRBV18; clone size: NA; CDR3 protein: CASSPRGSPQETQYF
V gene: TRBV5-1; clone size: once; CDR3 protein: CASSSRGTANTGELFF
V gene: TRBV18; clone size: NA; CDR3 protein: CASSPGVVKNIQYF
V gene: TRBV6-6; clone size: once; CDR3 protein: CASSYLGGESEQYF
V gene: TRBV5-1; clone size: NA; CDR3 protein: CASSMTGGNQPQHF
V gene: TRBV15; clone size: NA; CDR3 protein: CATSRDRRTNTEAFF
V gene: TRBV6-6; clone size: NA; CDR3 protein: CASTTGTGGAKGYTF
V gene: TRBV18; clone size: NA; CDR3 protein: CASSLRQTPNYGYTF
V gene: TRBV19; clone size: NA; CDR3 protein: CASSSDRGNTEAFF
V gene: TRBV7-9; clone size: NA; CDR3 protein: CASSWDRANTGELFF